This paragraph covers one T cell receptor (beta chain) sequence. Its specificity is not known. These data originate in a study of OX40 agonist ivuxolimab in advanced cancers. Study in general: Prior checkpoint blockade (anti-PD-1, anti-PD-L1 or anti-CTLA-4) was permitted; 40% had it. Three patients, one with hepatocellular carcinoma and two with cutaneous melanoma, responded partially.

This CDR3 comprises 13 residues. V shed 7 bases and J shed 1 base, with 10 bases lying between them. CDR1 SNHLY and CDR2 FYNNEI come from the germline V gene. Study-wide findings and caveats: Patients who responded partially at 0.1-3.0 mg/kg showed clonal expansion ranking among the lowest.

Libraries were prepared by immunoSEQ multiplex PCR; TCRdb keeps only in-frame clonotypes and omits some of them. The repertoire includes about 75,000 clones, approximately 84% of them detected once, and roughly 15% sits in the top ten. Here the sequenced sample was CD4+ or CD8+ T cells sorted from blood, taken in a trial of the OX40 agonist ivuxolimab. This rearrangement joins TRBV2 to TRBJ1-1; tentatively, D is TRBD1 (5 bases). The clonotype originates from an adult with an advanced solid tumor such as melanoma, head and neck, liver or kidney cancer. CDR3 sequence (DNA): TGTGCCAGCACCTCGACAGAGAACACTGAAGCTTTCTTT. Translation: CASTSTENTEAFF.